The sequence of this T cell receptor beta chain was determined in a study of T cell repertoires in cytomegalovirus infection. General study findings and limits: Dominant in the ex vivo response were TCR beta clonotypes restricted by HLA-C and specific for CMV.

A few counts support this clonotype. Its target is unknown. V trimming: 4 bases; J trimming: 5 bases; junction bases outside the gene matches: 6. Germline V gene sequence: CDR1 SGHTA, CDR2 FQGNSA. The CDR3 covers 16 residues. TCRdb re-analysed the reads in MiXCR, keeping a single row per CDR3 protein. The sample has roughly 250,000 distinct CDR3 sequences, approximately 13% seen once. V gene TRBV7-2 combines with J gene TRBJ1-6, with 9 positions matching TRBD1. Sequencing was performed on PBMCs. The sequence came from a human donor in good health (CMV status not recorded). Some clones in this sample may be carry-over from other donors' samples. The CDR3 region is CASSSAGTGNNSPLHF. CDR3 sequence (DNA): TGTGCCAGCAGCTCCGCCGGGACAGGGAATAATTCACCCCTCCACTTT.